This TCR beta chain derives from a study of CD8+ T cells in alopecia areata. Extracted RNA was reverse transcribed, and the resulting cDNA served as sequencing template. Repertoires were generated with immunoSEQ multiplex PCR, while TCRdb's copy carries only in-frame clones and drops some. The table shows 80,000 to 100,000 clones, with 44% occurring only once. Treatment specified: oral pan-JAK inhibitor, 5-10 mg twice daily. In germline, CDR1 is SGDLS, CDR2 YYNGEE. This CDR3 spans 16 amino acids. Trimming stripped 0 bases from V and 1 base from J, with 13 bases between. The sequence was obtained from a human donor with alopecia areata. Here the sequenced sample was CD8+ T cells sorted from blood, taken at week 24, from a patient treated with tofacitinib. The chain recombines TRBV9 with TRBJ1-1; D is unclear. The CDR3 region has the DNA TGTGCCAGCAGCGTAGGTACATTCAGCAGGAACACTGAAGCTTTCTTT. This sequence encodes CASSVGTFSRNTEAFF.